The 25 T cell receptor beta chains in this list originate from one sample, sequenced in a study of shared clonotypes between healthy human individuals. The method was immunoSEQ multiplex PCR; TCRdb's version includes in-frame clones alone and lacks a portion of them. The data show roughly 550,000 clones, nearly 97% seen once. CD8 cells classed as naive were CD45RO-negative and positively selected for CCR7, excluding terminally differentiated effector memory CD45RA+ cells. The sample was naive CD8+ T cells sorted from blood. The receptors were sampled from a woman aged 25 to 39 in good health.

The chain combines TRBV13 with TRBJ2-1; TRBD1 matches at 10 bases. J lost 15 bases, V lost 6 bases, and 8 bases had no gene match. This CDR3 has 12 amino acids. Looked up from germline, CDR1 is PRHDT and CDR2 is FYEKMQ (reference sequence). The CDR3 nucleotides are TGTGCCAGCAGGGTTGGGACAGGGGATAGGTTCTTC. Encoded protein: CASRVGTGDRFF.

This rearrangement joins TRBV19 to TRBJ2-5; D remains unclear. Germline assignment: CDR1 LNHDA and CDR2 SQIVND (reference sequence). There are 15 residues in the CDR3. V lost 2 bases to trimming and J lost 3 bases, with 13 bases between them. The CDR3 coding sequence is TGTGCCAGTAGTATATTGCTTGACGGAAAAGAGACCCAGTACTTC. Encoded protein: CASSILLDGKETQYF.

The J gene is TRBJ1-1, the V gene TRBV11-3, with D tentatively TRBD1 (5 bases). The CDR3 has 13 residues. CDR1 and CDR2 from the germline V gene are SGHNT and YENEEA. Trimming took 1 base from V and 8 from J, leaving 11 bases between them. CDR3 loop: CASSLGAGTEAFF. The DNA of the CDR3 is TGTGCCAGCAGCTTAGGGGCCGGGACGGAAGCTTTCTTT.

In its sample, this clone was seen once. The genes are TRBV7-9 and TRBJ2-3; tentatively, D is TRBD2 (6 bases). Trimming cost V 5 bases and J 1 base, with 16 bases left between them. The germline V gene encodes CDR1 SEHNR and CDR2 FQNEAQ (reference sequence). The CDR3 length is 16 residues. This CDR3 is CASSPPLVAGTDTQYF. Here the CDR3 DNA reads TGTGCCAGCAGCCCCCCCTTAGTAGCGGGCACAGATACGCAGTATTTT.

This chain connects TRBV7-2 to TRBJ2-7; TRBD2 matches 8 bases. The CDR3 loop spans 15 amino acids. CDR1 SGHTA and CDR2 FQGNSA come from the germline V gene. V shed 6 bases and J 6 bases; nucleotides not matched to a gene: 13. The CDR3 protein is CASRTGSGRRGEQYF. Written as DNA, the CDR3 is TGTGCCAGCAGAACTGGAAGCGGGAGACGGGGCGAGCAGTACTTC.

This rearrangement joins TRBV9 to TRBJ2-1; 9 bases are shared with TRBD2. Per germline, CDR1 SGDLS and CDR2 YYNGEE. The V and J ends lost 1 base and 4 bases, in that order; junction bases with no gene match: 6. The CDR3 length is 16 residues. As DNA, the CDR3 is TGTGCCAGCAGCGTACCAGCGGGAGGCCATTACAATGAGCAGTTCTTC. Translating gives CASSVPAGGHYNEQFF.

The chain uses TRBV7-8 and TRBJ1-4, with 7 bases that match TRBD1. Germline CDR1 and CDR2: SGHVS and FQNEAQ. The CDR3 runs to 15 residues. Germline trimming cut 4 bases from V and 5 bases from J; bases unmatched to any gene: 7. CDR3 nucleotides: TGTGCCAGCAGCTCCGGGGGACAGCTGAATGAAAAACTGTTTTTT. It specifies CASSSGGQLNEKLFF. Looking up the rest from reference TRBV7-8 and TRBJ1-4 gives the full variable domain: GAGVSQSPRYKVAKRGQDVALRCDPISGHVSLFWYQQALGQGPEFLTYFQNEAQLDKSGLPSDRFFAERPEGSVSTLKIQRTQQEDSAVYLCASSSGGQLNEKLFFGSGTQLSVL.

This clone has a single count. The J gene is TRBJ2-7, the V gene TRBV30; no clear D gene. This CDR3 comprises 12 residues. Germline V CDR1 and CDR2: GTSNPN, SVGIG (reference sequence). Trimming left V 0 bases short and J 4 bases short, with 7 bases between. For the CDR3, the DNA is TGTGCCTGGAGTGTAAACTCGTACGAGCAGTACTTC. Protein sequence: CAWSVNSYEQYF.

J is TRBJ2-7 and V is TRBV27, with 14 bases matching TRBD2. Germline CDR1 reads MNHEY; CDR2 reads SMNVEV (reference sequence). V trimming: 4 bases; J trimming: 2 bases; junction bases outside the gene matches: 4. This CDR3 spans 16 amino acids. CDR3 sequence: CASSWGLAGATYEQYF. The CDR3 coding sequence is TGTGCCAGCAGTTGGGGACTAGCGGGAGCAACCTACGAGCAGTACTTC.

The chain employs TRBV15 and TRBJ2-7, with D unresolved. Trimming took 3 bases from V and 5 from J, leaving 14 bases between them. The CDR3 runs 14 residues. Germline V gene sequence: CDR1 LNHNV, CDR2 YYDKDF (reference sequence). The CDR3 region is CATSSNVEVNEQYF. In nucleotides, the CDR3 is TGTGCCACCAGCAGTAACGTAGAGGTCAACGAGCAGTACTTC.

J is TRBJ1-1 and V is TRBV27; D perhaps matches TRBD1 (6 bases). V lost 5 bases and J lost 6, with 22 bases in between. The germline CDR1 and CDR2 sequences are MNHEY and SMNVEV (reference sequence). This CDR3 is 16 amino acids long. In DNA form, the CDR3 reads TGTGCCAGCAGTCCTACTGGCCCACAGGGCCGAGCTGAAGCTTTCTTT. This codes for CASSPTGPQGRAEAFF.

The chain links TRBV27 to TRBJ2-7; either TRBD1 or TRBD2 may fit D (5 bases each). V was pared by 1 base and J by 7 bases, with 11 bases between. CDR1 and CDR2 from the germline V gene are MNHEY and SMNVEV (reference sequence). The CDR3 sequence is 13 residues long. The CDR3 bases are TGTGCCAGCAGTTTATTCTGGGGGTGGGAGCAGTACTTC. The encoded protein is CASSLFWGWEQYF.

The chain recombines TRBV28 with TRBJ2-5, with 7 nucleotides matching TRBD2. Trimming at V came to 8 bases and at J to 5 bases, leaving 17 bases not matched to a gene. Germline V gene lookup returns CDR1 MDHEN and CDR2 SYDVKM. The CDR3 has 16 residues. The CDR3 DNA follows: TGTGCCAGCGATACACCCACCCGGGAGGCTTGGGAGACCCAGTACTTC. It encodes CASDTPTREAWETQYF.

The chain has TRBV27 and TRBJ2-7, with 7 bases lining up with TRBD1. V shed 5 bases, J shed 3 bases, and the junction held 13 bases outside the gene matches. The germline gives CDR1 MNHEY, CDR2 SMNVEV (reference sequence). CDR3 length: 16 residues. CDR3 sequence: CASSPDRESGNYEQYF. CDR3 nucleotides: TGTGCCAGCAGTCCCGACAGGGAGAGTGGGAACTACGAGCAGTACTTC.

This sequence joins TRBV28 and TRBJ1-1; the D gene is possibly TRBD1 (5 bases). Germline V gene sequence: CDR1 MDHEN, CDR2 SYDVKM. This CDR3 is built from 15 residues. Trimming removed 4 bases from V and 0 bases from J, with 12 bases in between. The CDR3 spells CASSSSGFMNTEAFF. For the CDR3, the DNA is TGTGCCAGCAGTTCATCAGGGTTCATGAACACTGAAGCTTTCTTT.

This sequence joins TRBV7-3 and TRBJ2-3; weak D call: TRBD2 (5 bases). Trimming stripped 3 bases from V and 2 bases from J, with 12 bases between. Germline CDR1 and CDR2: SGHTA and FQGTGA. The CDR3 is made up of 15 amino acids. This CDR3 is CASSLVGATTDTQYF. CDR3 nucleotide sequence: TGTGCCAGCAGCTTGGTGGGAGCGACCACAGATACGCAGTATTTT.

This clone was detected only a few times. V gene TRBV4-1 combines with J gene TRBJ2-7, with TRBD1 matching 7 bases. Germline assignment: CDR1 MGHRA and CDR2 YSYEKL. The CDR3 extends over 12 amino acids. The junction had 2 bases not matched to a gene; V was cut back by 4 bases and J by 5 bases. Here the CDR3 reads CASSPTGHEQYF. CDR3 coding DNA: TGCGCCAGCAGCCCGACAGGGCACGAGCAGTACTTC.

The chain employs TRBV29-1 and TRBJ2-7, with D perhaps TRBD2 (5 bases). The CDR3 consists of 11 residues. Germline V gene lookup returns CDR1 SQVTM and CDR2 ANQGSEA. The V and J ends lost 3 bases and 6 bases respectively, with 9 bases between them. The CDR3 region is CSVDGSGEQYF. The CDR3 nucleotides read TGCAGCGTTGATGGGAGCGGCGAGCAGTACTTC.

This chain's CDR3 is CASSLEGFVGYTF. CDR3 sequence (DNA): TGTGCCAGCAGCTTGGAAGGGTTTGTTGGCTACACCTTC. The rearrangement joins TRBV5-4 to TRBJ1-2; D gene uncertain. The CDR3 is 13 amino acids. Trimming pared 0 bases from V and 7 bases from J, leaving 10 bases between. Germline CDR1 SGHNT, CDR2 YYREEE (reference sequence).

The chain employs TRBV6-5 and TRBJ1-1; tentatively, D is TRBD1 (5 bases). Germline V gene sequence: CDR1 MNHEY, CDR2 SVGAGI. This CDR3 has 14 residues. Trimming shortened V by 4 bases and J by 1 base, and 10 bases separated the two germline ends. The CDR3: CASSWGTANTEAFF. The CDR3 DNA sequence: TGTGCCAGCAGTTGGGGGACGGCGAACACTGAAGCTTTCTTT.

V usage is TRBV4-2 and J usage is TRBJ2-1; TRBD2 matches 7 bases. CDR3 size: 16 residues. CDR1 and CDR2 from the germline V gene are LGHNA and YNFKEQ. V gave up 1 base and J gave up 5 bases; unmatched junction bases: 8. The CDR3 reads CASSQVGEGRDNEQFF. Here the CDR3 DNA reads TGTGCCAGCAGCCAAGTCGGGGAAGGGAGGGACAATGAGCAGTTCTTC.

The chain couples TRBV6-6 to TRBJ2-7; D is undetermined. V was trimmed by 6 bases and J by 7 bases, leaving 10 bases between them. The germline gives CDR1 MNHNY, CDR2 SVGAGI (reference sequence). The CDR3 is 11 amino acids. For the CDR3, the DNA is TGTGCCAGCAGCTACATGAGGGAGCAGTACTTC. It yields the protein CASSYMREQYF.

The chain joins TRBV28 to TRBJ2-3, with 7 positions matching TRBD1. CDR3 length: 15 residues. CDR1 is MDHEN and CDR2 is SYDVKM in the germline V gene. The J segment lost 2 bases and the V segment lost 5 bases, leaving 7 bases of the junction unmatched. This CDR3 reads CASSPGQAYTDTQYF. CDR3 sequence (DNA): TGTGCCAGCAGTCCAGGACAGGCCTACACAGATACGCAGTATTTT.

This chain uses TRBV29-1 with TRBJ2-2; tentatively, D is TRBD1 (5 bases). The CDR3 extends over 11 amino acids. V gave up 5 bases and J gave up 7 bases, with 8 bases separating them. The V gene's germline CDR1 is SQVTM and CDR2 ANQGSEA. Here the CDR3 reads CSVRQHGELFF. CDR3 DNA: TGCAGCGTTCGACAGCACGGGGAGCTGTTTTTT.

A note on this clone: Other DNA sequences in the same sample also yield this CDR3. The CDR3 DNA is TGTGCCAGCAGTTTATCCCCCGGGAACACTGAAGCTTTCTTT. It encodes CASSLSPGNTEAFF. J is TRBJ1-1 and V is TRBV28; no definite D call. The CDR3 extends over 14 amino acids. Germline loops: CDR1 MDHEN, CDR2 SYDVKM. Trimming pared 1 base from V and 1 base from J, leaving 7 bases between.